These T cell receptor beta chains were read from a single sample in a study of response to subunit inactivated influenza vaccine. TCRdb redid the calling of the RT-PCR reads with MiXCR, one entry per CDR3 protein. Of around 180,000 distinct CDR3 sequences in the sample, around 9.2% are singletons; the top ten hold 11%. This specimen was non-naive T cells sorted from PBMCs, taken on the day of vaccination. These receptors all stem from a man aged 50-59 years who received an inactivated influenza vaccine. CDR3s include the opening cysteine and the closing phenylalanine or tryptophan. A D gene is named only where the DNA matches it firmly. Rows give clone size only sometimes, using once, few, many, or a class for an expanded clone.

length: 15; size: .; J: TRBJ2-3; V: TRBV10-3; D: .; CDR3: CAISASTSYTDTQYF; DNA: TGTGCCATCAGTGCGTCTACCTCTTACACAGATACGCAGTATTTT
length: 13; size: many; J: TRBJ2-1; V: TRBV6-5; D: .; CDR3: CASSYGRYNEQFF; DNA: TGTGCCAGCAGTTACGGCAGGTACAATGAGCAGTTCTTC
length: 15; size: many; J: TRBJ2-7; V: TRBV6-4; D: .; CDR3: CASSESSGGSYEQYF; DNA: TGTGCCAGCAGTGAGAGCTCAGGGGGGAGCTACGAGCAGTACTTC
length: 14; size: .; J: TRBJ2-7; V: TRBV2; D: TRBD2; CDR3: CASSEGFSGDEQYF; DNA: TGTGCCAGCAGTGAAGGTTTTAGCGGGGACGAGCAGTACTTC
length: 14; size: many; J: TRBJ2-1; V: TRBV12-3/TRBV12-4; D: .; CDR3: CASSLRIGNNEQFF; DNA: TGTGCCAGCAGTTTAAGGATAGGGAACAATGAGCAGTTCTTC
length: 14; size: .; J: TRBJ1-2; V: TRBV6-5; D: TRBD1; CDR3: CASSNDRGAYGYTF; DNA: TGTGCCAGCAGTAACGACAGGGGCGCCTATGGCTACACCTTC
length: 12; size: few; J: TRBJ1-2; V: TRBV29-1; D: .; CDR3: CSVGGGVDGYTF; DNA: TGCAGCGTTGGAGGGGGTGTAGACGGCTACACCTTC
length: 14; size: many; J: TRBJ2-1; V: TRBV6-2/TRBV6-3; D: .; CDR3: CASSSTGSYNEQFF; DNA: TGTGCCAGCAGTTCAACAGGGTCCTACAATGAGCAGTTCTTC
length: 14; size: .; J: TRBJ2-3; V: TRBV7-6; D: .; CDR3: CASSLAPMEDTQYF; DNA: TGTGCCAGCAGCTTGGCCCCTATGGAAGATACGCAGTATTTT
length: 11; size: .; J: TRBJ2-1; V: TRBV20-1; D: .; CDR3: CSARDVGEQFF; DNA: TGCAGTGCTAGAGACGTGGGTGAGCAGTTCTTC
length: 14; size: few; J: TRBJ1-5; V: TRBV6-2/TRBV6-3; D: .; CDR3: CASSGQYSNQPQHF; DNA: TGTGCCAGCAGTGGACAGTATAGCAATCAGCCCCAGCATTTT
length: 15; size: .; J: TRBJ2-7; V: TRBV12-3/TRBV12-4; D: .; CDR3: CASSTSRGTNYEQYF; DNA: TGTGCCAGCAGCACAAGTCGGGGGACCAACTACGAGCAGTACTTC
length: 13; size: many; J: TRBJ2-7; V: TRBV20-1; D: TRBD1; CDR3: CSAGQGAHYEQYF; DNA: TGCAGTGCTGGTCAGGGGGCCCACTACGAGCAGTACTTC
length: 15; size: many; J: TRBJ1-5; V: TRBV28; D: TRBD1; CDR3: CASRNGQGGGQPQHF; DNA: TGTGCCAGCAGAAATGGACAGGGGGGCGGTCAGCCCCAGCATTTT
length: 14; size: few; J: TRBJ2-1; V: TRBV29-1; D: TRBD2; CDR3: CSVAMAGGYNEQFF; DNA: TGCAGCGTTGCTATGGCGGGGGGCTACAATGAGCAGTTCTTC
length: 16; size: many; J: TRBJ2-3; V: TRBV7-3; D: TRBD2; CDR3: CASSLTRLAGADTQYF; DNA: TGTGCCAGCAGCTTAACTCGACTAGCGGGAGCAGATACGCAGTATTTT
length: 14; size: .; J: TRBJ2-5; V: TRBV20-1; D: TRBD2; CDR3: CSATSGGRRETQYF; DNA: TGCAGTGCTACAAGCGGGGGGCGACGGGAGACCCAGTACTTC
length: 16; size: .; J: TRBJ2-1; V: TRBV11-3; D: TRBD2; CDR3: CASSSHGTSNPNEQFF; DNA: TGTGCCAGCAGCTCGCACGGGACTAGCAACCCCAATGAGCAGTTCTTC
length: 13; size: .; J: TRBJ2-1; V: TRBV6-2/TRBV6-3; D: .; CDR3: CASTLPGYNEQFF; DNA: TGTGCCAGCACCCTGCCGGGGTACAATGAGCAGTTCTTC
length: 14; size: few; J: TRBJ2-3; V: TRBV5-1; D: TRBD1; CDR3: CASTVGQGKDTQYF; DNA: TGCGCCAGCACCGTGGGACAGGGGAAAGATACGCAGTATTTT
length: 16; size: .; J: TRBJ2-7; V: TRBV6-1; D: TRBD1; CDR3: CASTGARDRGWNEQYF; DNA: TGTGCCAGCACCGGTGCCCGGGACAGGGGTTGGAACGAGCAGTACTTC
length: 20; size: few; J: TRBJ2-1; V: TRBV28; D: TRBD2; CDR3: CASRSSRLPRTSGGPHEQFF; DNA: TGTGCCAGCAGAAGTTCCCGACTACCGAGAACTAGCGGGGGTCCCCATGAGCAGTTCTTC
length: 14; size: few; J: TRBJ2-1; V: TRBV5-5; D: .; CDR3: CASSLWLESNEQFF; DNA: TGTGCCAGCAGCTTGTGGTTAGAATCCAATGAGCAGTTCTTC
length: 14; size: few; J: TRBJ2-3; V: TRBV5-1; D: .; CDR3: CASSYGLDTDTQYF; DNA: TGCGCCAGCAGCTACGGACTTGACACAGATACGCAGTATTTT
length: 14; size: few; J: TRBJ2-5; V: TRBV2; D: TRBD2; CDR3: CASRGLAGAETQYF; DNA: TGTGCCAGCAGGGGACTAGCGGGGGCGGAGACCCAGTACTTC
length: 17; size: .; J: TRBJ2-3; V: TRBV24-1; D: TRBD2; CDR3: CATSDRGLAGESDTQYF; DNA: TGTGCCACCAGTGATCGAGGACTAGCGGGGGAGTCAGATACGCAGTATTTT
length: 14; size: few; J: TRBJ1-6; V: TRBV5-6; D: TRBD1; CDR3: CASSLGDRSSPLHF; DNA: TGTGCCAGCAGCTTGGGGGACAGGAGTTCACCCCTCCACTTT
length: 14; size: many; J: TRBJ1-1; V: TRBV4-3; D: TRBD1; CDR3: CASRVQGAGTEAFF; DNA: TGCGCCAGCAGGGTACAGGGGGCCGGCACTGAAGCTTTCTTT
length: 15; size: .; J: TRBJ1-6; V: TRBV12-3/TRBV12-4; D: .; CDR3: CASSLRAAGNSPLHF; DNA: TGTGCCAGCAGTTTAAGGGCCGCCGGCAATTCACCCCTCCACTTT
length: 14; size: .; J: TRBJ1-1; V: TRBV7-6; D: .; CDR3: CASSLNPGNTEAFF; DNA: TGTGCCAGCAGCTTGAACCCAGGGAACACTGAAGCTTTCTTT
length: 15; size: few; J: TRBJ1-2; V: TRBV20-1; D: .; CDR3: CSARDLNGANYGYTF; DNA: TGCAGTGCTAGAGATCTAAACGGCGCTAACTATGGCTACACCTTC
length: 15; size: .; J: TRBJ2-7; V: TRBV5-1; D: TRBD2; CDR3: CASRPDPGLAGGQYF; DNA: TGCGCCAGCAGACCCGATCCGGGACTAGCGGGGGGGCAGTACTTC
length: 15; size: few; J: TRBJ2-1; V: TRBV20-1; D: TRBD2; CDR3: CSATALGGIYNEQFF; DNA: TGCAGTGCTACCGCACTGGGGGGGATATACAATGAGCAGTTCTTC
length: 17; size: many; J: TRBJ2-3; V: TRBV4-3; D: .; CDR3: CASSREIRGSGADTQYF; DNA: TGCGCCAGCAGCCGAGAGATAAGGGGGAGTGGGGCAGATACGCAGTATTTT
length: 15; size: few; J: TRBJ2-2; V: TRBV4-2; D: .; CDR3: CASSQRGDLSGELFF; DNA: TGTGCCAGCAGCCAGAGGGGGGACTTGTCCGGGGAGCTGTTTTTT
length: 14; size: few; J: TRBJ2-1; V: TRBV19; D: .; CDR3: CASSRLMGVYEQFF; DNA: TGTGCCAGTAGCCGCCTTATGGGGGTCTATGAGCAGTTCTTC
length: 16; size: few; J: TRBJ1-5; V: TRBV28; D: .; CDR3: CASRETETHSNQPQHF; DNA: TGTGCCAGCAGAGAGACAGAGACCCATAGCAATCAGCCCCAGCATTTT
length: 18; size: .; J: TRBJ2-2; V: TRBV4-2; D: .; CDR3: CASSRMFLEGSNTGELFF; DNA: TGTGCCAGCAGCCGGATGTTTTTGGAAGGGTCCAACACCGGGGAGCTGTTTTTT
length: 13; size: .; J: TRBJ2-4; V: TRBV7-2; D: .; CDR3: CASGIRGGNIQYF; DNA: TGTGCCAGCGGGATTAGGGGCGGGAACATTCAGTACTTC
length: 16; size: many; J: TRBJ2-1; V: TRBV4-1; D: TRBD2; CDR3: CASRTTSGSVRFRQFF; DNA: TGCGCCAGCAGAACAACTAGCGGGAGTGTTCGGTTCCGGCAGTTCTTC
length: 14; size: .; J: TRBJ2-5; V: TRBV20-1; D: TRBD2; CDR3: CSGSLAGGQETQYF; DNA: TGCAGTGGTTCTCTAGCGGGGGGTCAAGAGACCCAGTACTTC
length: 13; size: .; J: TRBJ2-1; V: TRBV19; D: .; CDR3: CASGPTGNNEQFF; DNA: TGTGCCAGTGGGCCCACGGGGAACAATGAGCAGTTCTTC
length: 13; size: .; J: TRBJ1-1; V: TRBV30; D: TRBD1; CDR3: CAWSRRGPGEAFF; DNA: TGTGCCTGGAGTCGCAGGGGGCCGGGTGAAGCTTTCTTT
length: 13; size: .; J: TRBJ1-2; V: TRBV7-9; D: TRBD1; CDR3: CASSRDSGYGYTF; DNA: TGTGCCAGCAGTCGGGACAGTGGCTATGGCTACACCTTC
length: 19; size: few; J: TRBJ2-2; V: TRBV5-1; D: .; CDR3: CASQDPPTPGHPRIGELFF; DNA: TGCGCCAGCCAGGATCCCCCGACACCGGGACACCCAAGGATCGGGGAGCTGTTTTTT
length: 12; size: few; J: TRBJ2-7; V: TRBV7-2; D: TRBD1; CDR3: CASSFNRGEQYF; DNA: TGTGCCAGCAGCTTCAACAGGGGCGAGCAGTACTTC
length: 14; size: many; J: TRBJ1-4; V: TRBV7-2; D: .; CDR3: CASSFEGFREKLFF; DNA: TGTGCCAGCAGCTTCGAAGGGTTTCGTGAAAAACTGTTTTTT
length: 13; size: few; J: TRBJ2-5; V: TRBV2; D: .; CDR3: CASSENFGAAQYF; DNA: TGTGCCAGCAGTGAAAACTTCGGAGCGGCCCAGTACTTC
length: 19; size: .; J: TRBJ2-6; V: TRBV27; D: .; CDR3: CASSPYLSGWVSGANVLTF; DNA: TGTGCCAGCAGTCCCTACCTTTCAGGCTGGGTCTCTGGGGCCAACGTCCTGACTTTC
length: 15; size: many; J: TRBJ2-2; V: TRBV7-6; D: .; CDR3: CASSLVRVDTGELFF; DNA: TGTGCCAGCAGCTTAGTCAGGGTGGACACCGGGGAGCTGTTTTTT
length: 12; size: .; J: TRBJ1-1; V: TRBV3-1; D: .; CDR3: CASSQESAEAFF; DNA: TGTGCCAGCAGCCAAGAGTCAGCTGAAGCTTTCTTT
length: 12; size: few; J: TRBJ1-3; V: TRBV7-2; D: .; CDR3: CASSLIRNTIYF; DNA: TGTGCCAGCAGCTTAATTCGAAACACCATATATTTT
length: 14; size: many; J: TRBJ2-1; V: TRBV12-3/TRBV12-4; D: TRBD2; CDR3: CASRGGSSYNEQFF; DNA: TGTGCCAGCCGGGGGGGGAGCTCCTACAATGAGCAGTTCTTC
length: 12; size: many; J: TRBJ2-1; V: TRBV7-2; D: .; CDR3: CASSLQGYEQFF; DNA: TGTGCCAGCAGCTTACAGGGATATGAGCAGTTCTTC
length: 15; size: few; J: TRBJ1-5; V: TRBV6-1; D: TRBD1; CDR3: CASRGSGTEYQPQHF; DNA: TGTGCCAGCAGAGGAAGCGGGACAGAATATCAGCCCCAGCATTTT
length: 14; size: many; J: TRBJ2-1; V: TRBV20-1; D: TRBD1; CDR3: CSAYGRGLGNEQFF; DNA: TGCAGTGCTTATGGCAGGGGGCTAGGGAATGAGCAGTTCTTC
length: 12; size: few; J: TRBJ2-7; V: TRBV12-3/TRBV12-4; D: .; CDR3: CASSSGAHEQYF; DNA: TGTGCCAGCAGTTCTGGCGCCCACGAGCAGTACTTC